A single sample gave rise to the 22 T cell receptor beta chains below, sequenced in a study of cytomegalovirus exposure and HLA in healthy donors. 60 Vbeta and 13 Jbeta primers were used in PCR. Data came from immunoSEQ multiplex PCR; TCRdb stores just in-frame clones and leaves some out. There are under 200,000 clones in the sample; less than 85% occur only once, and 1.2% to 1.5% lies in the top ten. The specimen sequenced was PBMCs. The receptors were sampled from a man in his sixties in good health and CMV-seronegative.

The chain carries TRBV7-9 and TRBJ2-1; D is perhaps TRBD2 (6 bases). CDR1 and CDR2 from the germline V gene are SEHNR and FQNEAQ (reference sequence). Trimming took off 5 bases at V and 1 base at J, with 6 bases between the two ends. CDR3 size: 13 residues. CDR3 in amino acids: CASSRGSYNEQFF. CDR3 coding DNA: TGTGCCAGCAGCCGGGGGTCCTACAATGAGCAGTTCTTC.

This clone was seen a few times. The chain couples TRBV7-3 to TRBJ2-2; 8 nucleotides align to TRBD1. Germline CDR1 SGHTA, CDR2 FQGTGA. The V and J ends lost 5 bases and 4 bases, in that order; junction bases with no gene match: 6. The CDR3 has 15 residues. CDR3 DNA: TGTGCCAGCAGCACAGGGGGTAGTGTCACCGGGGAGCTGTTTTTT. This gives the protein CASSTGGSVTGELFF. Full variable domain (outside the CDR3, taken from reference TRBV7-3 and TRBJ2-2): GAGVSQTPSNKVTEKGKYVELRCDPISGHTALYWYRQSLGQGPEFLIYFQGTGAADDSGLPNDRFFAVRPEGSVSTLKIQRTERGDSAVYLCASSTGGSVTGELFFGEGSRLTVL.

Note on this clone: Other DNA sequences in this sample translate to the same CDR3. The CDR3 loop reads CASSPLAGVYNEQFF. DNA for the CDR3: TGTGCCAGCAGCCCTCTAGCGGGAGTTTACAATGAGCAGTTCTTC. The rearrangement links TRBV27 to TRBJ2-1, with 10 bases aligning to TRBD2. The junction had 6 bases not matched to a gene; V was cut back by 6 bases and J by 4 bases. CDR1 MNHEY and CDR2 SMNVEV come from the germline V gene (reference sequence). CDR3 length: 15 amino acids.

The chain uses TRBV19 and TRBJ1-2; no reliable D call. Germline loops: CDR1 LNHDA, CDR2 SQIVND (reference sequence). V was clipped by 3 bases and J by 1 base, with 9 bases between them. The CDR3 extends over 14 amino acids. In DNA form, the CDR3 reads TGTGCCAGTAGTATTGCGCACGATAACTATGGCTACACCTTC. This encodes CASSIAHDNYGYTF.

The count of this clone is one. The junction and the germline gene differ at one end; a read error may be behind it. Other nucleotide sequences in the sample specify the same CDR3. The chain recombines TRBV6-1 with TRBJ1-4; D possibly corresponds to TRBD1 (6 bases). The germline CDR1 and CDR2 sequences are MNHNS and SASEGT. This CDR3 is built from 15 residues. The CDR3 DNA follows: TGCGCCAGCAGTGACCGGCGGGGGCTCAATGAAAAACTGTTTTTT. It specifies CASSDRRGLNEKLFF.

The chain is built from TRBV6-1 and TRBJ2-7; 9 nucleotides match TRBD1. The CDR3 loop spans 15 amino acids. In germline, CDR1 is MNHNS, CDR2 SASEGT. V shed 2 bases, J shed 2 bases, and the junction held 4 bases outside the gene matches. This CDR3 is CASSEFTGGPYEQYF. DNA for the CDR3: TGTGCCAGCAGTGAATTTACAGGGGGCCCCTACGAGCAGTACTTC.

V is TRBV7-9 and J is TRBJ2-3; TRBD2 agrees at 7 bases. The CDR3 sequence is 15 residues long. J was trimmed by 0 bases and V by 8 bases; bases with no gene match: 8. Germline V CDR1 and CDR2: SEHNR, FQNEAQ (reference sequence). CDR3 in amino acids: CASGSGSSSTDTQYF. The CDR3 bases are TGTGCCAGCGGTAGCGGGTCGAGTAGCACAGATACGCAGTATTTT.

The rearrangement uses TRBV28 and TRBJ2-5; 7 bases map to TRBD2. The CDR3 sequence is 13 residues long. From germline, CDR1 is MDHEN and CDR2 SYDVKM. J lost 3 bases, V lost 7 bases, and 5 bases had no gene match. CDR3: CASTDGGKETQYF. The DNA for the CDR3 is TGTGCCAGCACCGACGGGGGGAAAGAGACCCAGTACTTC.

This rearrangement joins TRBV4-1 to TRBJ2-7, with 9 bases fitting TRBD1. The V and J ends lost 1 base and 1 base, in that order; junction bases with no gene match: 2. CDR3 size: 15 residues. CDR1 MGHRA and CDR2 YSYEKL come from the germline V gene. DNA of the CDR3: TGCGCCAGCAGCCAAGGGGGACAGGGTTCCTACGAGCAGTACTTC. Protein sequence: CASSQGGQGSYEQYF.

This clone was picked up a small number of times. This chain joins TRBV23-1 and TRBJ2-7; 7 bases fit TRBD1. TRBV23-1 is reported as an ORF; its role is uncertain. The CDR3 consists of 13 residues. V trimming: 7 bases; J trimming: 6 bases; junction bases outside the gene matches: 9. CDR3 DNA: TGCGCCAGCATTGACAGGGTTGGGGGCGAGCAGTACTTC. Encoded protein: CASIDRVGGEQYF.

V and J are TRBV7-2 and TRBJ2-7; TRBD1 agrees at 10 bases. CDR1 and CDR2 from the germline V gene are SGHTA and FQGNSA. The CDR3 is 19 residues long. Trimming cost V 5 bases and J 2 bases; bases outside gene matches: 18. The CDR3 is CASSQLLEHRDRGTYEQYF. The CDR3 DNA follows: TGTGCCAGCAGCCAACTATTAGAACATCGGGACAGGGGCACCTACGAGCAGTACTTC.

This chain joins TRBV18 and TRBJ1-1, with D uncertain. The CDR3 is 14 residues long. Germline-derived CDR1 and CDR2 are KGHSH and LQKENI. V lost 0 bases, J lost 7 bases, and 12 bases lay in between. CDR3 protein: CASSPPSKLSEAFF. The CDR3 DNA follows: TGTGCCAGCTCACCACCGTCTAAGCTGAGTGAAGCTTTCTTT.

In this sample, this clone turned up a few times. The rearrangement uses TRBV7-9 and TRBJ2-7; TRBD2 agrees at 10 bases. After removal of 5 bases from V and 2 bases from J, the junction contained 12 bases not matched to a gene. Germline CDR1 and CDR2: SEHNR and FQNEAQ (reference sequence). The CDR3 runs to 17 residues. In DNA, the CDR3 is TGTGCCAGCAGCATGGGGATAAGCGGGAGGGCCGCCTACGAGCAGTACTTC. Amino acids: CASSMGISGRAAYEQYF.

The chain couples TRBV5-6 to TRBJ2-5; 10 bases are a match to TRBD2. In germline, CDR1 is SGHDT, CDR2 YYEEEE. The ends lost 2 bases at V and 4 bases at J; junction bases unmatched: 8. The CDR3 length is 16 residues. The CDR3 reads CASSLGAGGLPETQYF. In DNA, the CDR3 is TGTGCCAGCAGCTTAGGAGCGGGGGGGCTTCCAGAGACCCAGTACTTC.

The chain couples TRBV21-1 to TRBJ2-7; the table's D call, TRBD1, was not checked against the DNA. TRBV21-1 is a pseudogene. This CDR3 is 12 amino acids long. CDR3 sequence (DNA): TGTGCCCCCAGGGGCGGATCCTACGAGCAGTACTTC. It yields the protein CAPRGGSYEQYF.

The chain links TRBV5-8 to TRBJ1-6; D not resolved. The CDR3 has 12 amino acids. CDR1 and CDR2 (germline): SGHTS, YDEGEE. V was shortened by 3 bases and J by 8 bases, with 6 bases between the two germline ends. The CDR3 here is CASSSKYSPLHF. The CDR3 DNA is TGTGCCAGCAGCTCCAAATATTCACCCCTCCACTTT.

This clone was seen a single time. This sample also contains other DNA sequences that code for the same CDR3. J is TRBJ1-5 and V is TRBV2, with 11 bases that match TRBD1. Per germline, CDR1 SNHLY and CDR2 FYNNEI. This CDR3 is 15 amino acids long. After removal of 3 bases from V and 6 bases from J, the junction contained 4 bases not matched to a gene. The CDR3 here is CASSEWGQGGQPQHF. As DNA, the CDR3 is TGTGCCAGCAGTGAGTGGGGACAGGGGGGTCAGCCCCAGCATTTT.

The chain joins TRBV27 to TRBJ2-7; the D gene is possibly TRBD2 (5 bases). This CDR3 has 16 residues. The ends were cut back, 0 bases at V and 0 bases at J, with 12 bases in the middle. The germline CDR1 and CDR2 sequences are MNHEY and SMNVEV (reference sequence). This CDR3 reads CASSLSAGLSSYEQYF. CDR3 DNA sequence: TGTGCCAGCAGTTTATCGGCGGGCCTCAGCTCCTACGAGCAGTACTTC.

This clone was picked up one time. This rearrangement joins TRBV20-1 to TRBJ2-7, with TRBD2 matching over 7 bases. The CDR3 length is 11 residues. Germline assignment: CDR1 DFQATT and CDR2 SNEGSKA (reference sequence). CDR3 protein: CRALAPYEQYF. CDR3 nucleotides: TGCAGGGCACTAGCGCCGTACGAGCAGTACTTC.

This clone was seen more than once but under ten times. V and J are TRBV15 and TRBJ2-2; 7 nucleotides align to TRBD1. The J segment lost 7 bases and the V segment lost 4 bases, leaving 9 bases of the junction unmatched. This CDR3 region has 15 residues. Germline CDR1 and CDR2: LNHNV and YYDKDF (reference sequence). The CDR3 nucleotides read TGTGCCACCAGCACGAACGAGGGGGCGGGCGGGGAGCTGTTTTTT. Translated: CATSTNEGAGGELFF.

CDR3 in amino acids: CASSPQDRTYGYTF. DNA for the CDR3: TGTGCCAGCTCACCGCAGGACAGGACGTATGGCTACACCTTC. The V gene is TRBV18, the J gene TRBJ1-2, with TRBD1 matching over 7 bases. V dropped 3 bases and J dropped 5; count of bases not matched to a gene: 6. This CDR3 comprises 14 residues. Germline V gives CDR1 KGHSH, CDR2 LQKENI.

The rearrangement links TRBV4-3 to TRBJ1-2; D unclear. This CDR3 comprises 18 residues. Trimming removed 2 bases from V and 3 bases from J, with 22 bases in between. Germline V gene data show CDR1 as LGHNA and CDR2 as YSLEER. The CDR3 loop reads CASSQLLPGIPPDYGYTF. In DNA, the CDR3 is TGCGCCAGCAGCCAATTACTCCCCGGGATCCCCCCAGACTATGGCTACACCTTC.